The present T cell receptor beta chain was sequenced within a study of molecular identifiers for immune sequencing clone quantification. TCRdb re-analysed the PCR reads in MiXCR, keeping a single row per CDR3 protein. This table holds approximately 670,000 distinct CDR3 sequences, 20% found once. The germline V gene encodes CDR1 LNHDA and CDR2 SQIVND (reference sequence). With 6 bases removed from V and 2 bases from J, the gap between germline ends came to 14 bases. This CDR3 is 15 amino acids long. Study-wide points: Clonotypes topping 20 RNA copies carried over 97% of effector molecules but under 1% of naive ones.

Notes on this clonotype: The antigen remains unidentified. A much larger clone differs from this one at a single base, so this may be a read error.

Naive CD8 T cells underwent sorting with the CD8+CD4-CCR7+CD45RA+ definition. Sample: naive CD8+ T cells from blood, with Jurkat cell RNA spiked in. This sample's subset: FACS-sorted CD8+CD4-CCR7+CD45RA+ naive T cells. The V and J genes are TRBV19 and TRBJ2-1; D unresolved. The TCR comes from a human donor in good health. Some libraries in this study had Jurkat cell RNA spiked in. CDR3 in amino acids: CASSIDHPTYNEQFF. Written as DNA, the CDR3 is TGTGCCAGTAGCATCGATCATCCCACCTACAATGAGCAGTTCTTC. Complete variable domain (other parts from reference TRBV19 and TRBJ2-1): DGGITQSPKYLFRKEGQNVTLSCEQNLNHDAMYWYRQDPGQGLRLIYYSQIVNDFQKGDIAEGYSVSREKKESFPLTVTSAQKNPTAFYLCASSIDHPTYNEQFFGPGTRLTVL.